The next 20 T cell receptor beta chains were all read from a single sample in a study of blood T cell repertoires in COVID-19. Profiling relied on immunoSEQ multiplex PCR, and the TCRdb table lists in-frame clones only, not all of them. The table includes fewer than 500,000 clones, 80% to 90% detected once. The source material was peripheral blood. Receptor source: a woman in her 30s with active or convalescent COVID-19.

The chain employs TRBV19 and TRBJ2-7, with unresolved D. CDR1 is LNHDA and CDR2 is SQIVND in the germline V gene (reference sequence). The V gene lost 3 bases and the J gene lost 2 bases, with 11 bases spanning the gap. CDR3 length equals 14 residues. In DNA, the CDR3 is TGTGCCAGTAGTATTGGTAGCCTAACCTACGAGCAGTACTTC. This translates into CASSIGSLTYEQYF.

V is TRBV6-1 and J is TRBJ1-1; D possibly corresponds to TRBD1 (6 bases). Between the trimmed V and J ends, which lost 1 base and 5 bases, there was a span of 11 bases. Germline V gives CDR1 MNHNS, CDR2 SASEGT. The CDR3 is made up of 14 amino acids. The CDR3 here is CASSEVGARTEAFF. The CDR3 region has the DNA TGTGCCAGCAGTGAAGTGGGGGCAAGGACTGAAGCTTTCTTT.

The rearrangement joins TRBV10-3 to TRBJ2-3; 8 bases align to TRBD2. Unmatched junction bases numbered 16, after V lost 7 bases and J lost 4 bases. The CDR3 has 17 residues. Germline V gene lookup returns CDR1 ENHRY and CDR2 SYGVKD. This CDR3 is CAITTSPAGGPADTQYF. The CDR3 DNA sequence: TGTGCCATCACCACCTCTCCCGCGGGAGGCCCCGCAGATACGCAGTATTTT.

The gene calls are TRBV18 and TRBJ1-1, with unresolved D. The CDR3 is made up of 16 amino acids. The V gene's germline CDR1 is KGHSH and CDR2 LQKENI. Trimming removed 3 bases from V and 1 base from J, with 15 bases in between. CDR3 sequence (DNA): TGTGCCAGCTCACCGGCATCTCGGGTTGGGAACACTGAAGCTTTCTTT. The encoded protein is CASSPASRVGNTEAFF. Filled out from reference TRBV18 and TRBJ1-1, the complete variable domain reads NAGVMQNPRHLVRRRGQEARLRCSPMKGHSHVYWYRQLPEEGLKFMVYLQKENIIDESGMPKERFSAEFPKEGPSILRIQQVVRGDSAAYFCASSPASRVGNTEAFFGQGTRLTVV.

In regard to this clone: The sample has other DNA sequences that encode this CDR3 too. The V and J genes are TRBV19 and TRBJ2-3; TRBD1 is a possible D gene (5 bases). Germline CDR1 and CDR2: LNHDA and SQIVND (reference sequence). Trimming shortened V by 1 base and J by 0 bases, and 5 bases separated the two germline ends. This CDR3 has 14 residues. The DNA of the CDR3 is TGTGCCAGTAGTATAGGACAGAGCACAGATACGCAGTATTTT. Its protein is CASSIGQSTDTQYF.

This chain links TRBV6-4 with TRBJ2-3; 7 bases match TRBD2. CDR1 is MRHNA, CDR2 SNTAGT, per germline. The CDR3 has 15 amino acids. V lost 4 bases to trimming and J lost 6 bases; unmatched junction nucleotides: 10. Here the CDR3 DNA reads TGTGCCAGCAGTGGAGGAAGCGGGGATTACGATACGCAGTATTTT. Its translation is CASSGGSGDYDTQYF.

The rearrangement uses TRBV18 and TRBJ1-2; tentative D call: TRBD1 (5 bases). The CDR3 spans 15 residues. The germline CDR1 and CDR2 sequences are KGHSH and LQKENI. V gave up 6 bases and J gave up 0 bases, with 14 bases separating them. The CDR3 sequence: CASSGGDGANYGYTF. CDR3 DNA: TGTGCCAGCTCGGGCGGGGACGGAGCTAACTATGGCTACACCTTC. The full variable domain, rest sourced from reference TRBV18 and TRBJ1-2, is NAGVMQNPRHLVRRRGQEARLRCSPMKGHSHVYWYRQLPEEGLKFMVYLQKENIIDESGMPKERFSAEFPKEGPSILRIQQVVRGDSAAYFCASSGGDGANYGYTFGSGTRLTVV.

The V call is TRBV5-8, the J call TRBJ1-5, with 10 bases that match TRBD1. Germline CDR1 SGHTS, CDR2 YDEGEE. CDR3 length: 15 amino acids. The V and J ends lost 2 bases and 5 bases, in that order; junction bases with no gene match: 4. In DNA, the CDR3 is TGTGCCAGCAGCTTAACGGGACAGGGGTATCAGCCCCAGCATTTT. It specifies CASSLTGQGYQPQHF.

The rearrangement joins TRBV6-5 to TRBJ2-1; D is unclear. The CDR3 covers 13 residues. V dropped 6 bases and J dropped 4 bases, with 10 bases sitting between them. Per germline, CDR1 MNHEY and CDR2 SVGAGI. The CDR3 region has the DNA TGTGCCAGCAGAGAGACGGAGTACAATGAGCAGTTCTTC. This sequence encodes CASRETEYNEQFF.

The chain links TRBV2 to TRBJ2-4; no clear D. Trimming pared 1 base from V and 6 bases from J, leaving 4 bases between. Germline lookup yields CDR1 SNHLY and CDR2 FYNNEI. This CDR3 has 12 amino acids. CDR3: CASSEGGNIQYF. The CDR3 nucleotides are TGTGCCAGCAGTGAAGGCGGAAACATTCAGTACTTC.

V and J are TRBV4-1 and TRBJ2-5; no clear D. The V end lost 4 bases, the J end lost 1 base, and 13 bases lay between the germline ends. The CDR3 covers 15 residues. CDR1 is MGHRA and CDR2 is YSYEKL in the germline V gene. As DNA, the CDR3 is TGCGCCAGCAGCCTCTTGACTTCGCTCCAAGAGACCCAGTACTTC. Its translation is CASSLLTSLQETQYF.

Points on this clone: The identical CDR3 is also encoded by other nucleotide sequences in the sample. This rearrangement joins TRBV5-1 to TRBJ1-2; maybe TRBD1 (5 bases). Germline CDR1 SGHRS, CDR2 YFSETQ. The V end lost 4 bases, the J end lost 3 bases, and 10 bases lay between the germline ends. This CDR3 comprises 13 residues. The CDR3 spells CASSLGRDYGYTF. CDR3 nucleotides: TGCGCCAGCAGCCTGGGCAGGGACTATGGCTACACCTTC.

The J gene is TRBJ1-1, the V gene TRBV28, with D tentatively TRBD1 (6 bases). CDR3 length: 15 amino acids. Trimming pared 3 bases from V and 0 bases from J, leaving 11 bases between. Per germline, CDR1 MDHEN and CDR2 SYDVKM. CDR3 protein: CASSFGRGLNTEAFF. In DNA, the CDR3 is TGTGCCAGCAGTTTTGGGAGGGGGTTGAACACTGAAGCTTTCTTT. Combining the CDR3 with reference TRBV28 and TRBJ1-1 gives the whole variable domain DVKVTQSSRYLVKRTGEKVFLECVQDMDHENMFWYRQDPGLGLRLIYFSYDVKMKEKGDIPEGYSVSREKKERFSLILESASTNQTSMYLCASSFGRGLNTEAFFGQGTRLTVV.

The genes are TRBV11-2 and TRBJ1-1, with a tentative D call TRBD1 (5 bases). The CDR3 runs to 14 residues. The germline CDR1 and CDR2 sequences are SGHAT and FQNNGV. Trimming took off 5 bases at V and 3 bases at J, with 13 bases between the two ends. The chain's CDR3 is CASSPHGGYTEAFF. DNA for the CDR3: TGTGCCAGCAGCCCCCACGGGGGGTACACTGAAGCTTTCTTT.

This clone came up once. The V call is TRBV3-1 (or the pseudogene TRBV3-2), the J call TRBJ2-2, with 9 bases that match TRBD1. Germline-derived CDR1 and CDR2 are LGHDT and YNNKEL (reference sequence). The CDR3 sequence is 17 residues long. With 4 bases clipped from V and 1 base from J, the junction kept 7 bases outside the gene matches. The CDR3 protein is CASSPREGQGNTGELFF. The CDR3 DNA follows: TGTGCCAGCAGCCCGCGAGAGGGACAGGGGAACACCGGGGAGCTGTTTTTT.

The rearrangement uses TRBV6-5 and TRBJ1-5; possible D gene TRBD1, 6 bases. This CDR3 region has 13 residues. Germline CDR1 reads MNHEY; CDR2 reads SVGAGI. The ends were cut back, 8 bases at V and 3 bases at J, with 11 bases in the middle. CDR3 in DNA: TGTGCCAGCCGCCGGGACACCAATCAGCCCCAGCATTTT. Encoded protein: CASRRDTNQPQHF.

CDR3 amino acids: CASSTHRDRGGYGYTF. In nucleotides, the CDR3 is TGTGCCAGCAGCACACACCGGGACAGGGGGGGCTATGGCTACACCTTC. The chain combines TRBV9 with TRBJ1-2; TRBD1 agrees at 11 bases. Losses at the gene ends were 4 bases for V and 4 bases for J; bases not matched to a gene: 9. Germline CDR1 reads SGDLS; CDR2 reads YYNGEE. This CDR3 has 16 amino acids.

This clone was seen a few times. The rearrangement uses TRBV6-5 and TRBJ2-5; tentatively, D is TRBD2 (7 bases). Germline-derived CDR1 and CDR2 are MNHEY and SVGAGI. V lost 5 bases and J lost 5, with 18 bases in between. CDR3 length: 15 residues. CDR3 in DNA: TGTGCCAGCAGTCCCCCCGGGGGAGGGGGGGAGACCCAGTACTTC. Translated: CASSPPGGGGETQYF.

J is TRBJ2-7 and V is TRBV19; TRBD2 is a possible D gene (6 bases). The CDR3 is made up of 13 amino acids. Germline V gene sequence: CDR1 LNHDA, CDR2 SQIVND (reference sequence). V was cut by 3 bases and J by 4 bases, with 10 bases left in between. CDR3 protein: CASSMRGAYEQYF. The CDR3 DNA is TGTGCCAGTAGTATGCGGGGTGCATACGAGCAGTACTTC.

The chain carries TRBV11-3 and TRBJ2-1; the match to TRBD2 covers 12 bases. The V and J ends lost 1 base and 8 bases, in that order; junction bases with no gene match: 6. From germline, CDR1 is SGHNT and CDR2 YENEEA. The CDR3 is made up of 16 amino acids. The CDR3 DNA follows: TGTGCCAGCAGCTTAGTCGGCCTAGCGGGAGGGGATGAGCAGTTCTTC. Residues: CASSLVGLAGGDEQFF.